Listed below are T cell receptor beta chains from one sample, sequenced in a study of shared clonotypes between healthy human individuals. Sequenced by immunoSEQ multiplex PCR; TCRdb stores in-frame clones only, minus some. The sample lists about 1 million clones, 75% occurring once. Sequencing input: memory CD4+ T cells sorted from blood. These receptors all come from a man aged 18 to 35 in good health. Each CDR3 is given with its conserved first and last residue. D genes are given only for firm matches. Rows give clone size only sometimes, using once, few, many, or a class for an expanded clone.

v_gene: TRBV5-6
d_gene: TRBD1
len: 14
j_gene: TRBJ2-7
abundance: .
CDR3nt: TGTGCCAGCAGCTGGACAGGGAAGATCTACGAGCAGTACTTC
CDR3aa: CASSWTGKIYEQYF

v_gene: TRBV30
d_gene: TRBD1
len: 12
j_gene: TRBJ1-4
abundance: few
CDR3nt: TGTGCCTTTAGGACAGGGCCTGAAAAACTGTTTTTT
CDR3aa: CAFRTGPEKLFF

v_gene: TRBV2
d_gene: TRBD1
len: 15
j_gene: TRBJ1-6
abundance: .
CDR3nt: TGTGCCAGCAAATCAGATGGACAGGCACTCGGACCCCTCCACTTT
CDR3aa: CASKSDGQALGPLHF

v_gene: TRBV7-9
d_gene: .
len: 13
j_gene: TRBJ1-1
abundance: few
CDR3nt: TGTGCCAGCAGCTTATTGGGGGGCTTCGTAGCTTTCTTT
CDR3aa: CASSLLGGFVAFF

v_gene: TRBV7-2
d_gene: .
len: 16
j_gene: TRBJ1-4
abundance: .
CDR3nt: TGTGCCAGCAGCTTAACGGCCTCTGCAACTAATGAAAAACTGTTTTTT
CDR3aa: CASSLTASATNEKLFF

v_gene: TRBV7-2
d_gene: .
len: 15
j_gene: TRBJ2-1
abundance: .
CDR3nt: TGTGCCAGCAGCTTAAACCTACAGGGTTACAATGAGCAGTTCTTC
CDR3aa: CASSLNLQGYNEQFF

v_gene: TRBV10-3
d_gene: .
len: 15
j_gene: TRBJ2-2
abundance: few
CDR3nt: TGTGCCATCAGAGAGGAGGGGTTGAACACCGGGGAGCTGTTTTTT
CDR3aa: CAIREEGLNTGELFF

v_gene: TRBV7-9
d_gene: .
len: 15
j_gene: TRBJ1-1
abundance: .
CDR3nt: TGTGCCAGCAGCTTTTCTCAGCCGCCGAACACTGAAGCTTTCTTT
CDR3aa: CASSFSQPPNTEAFF

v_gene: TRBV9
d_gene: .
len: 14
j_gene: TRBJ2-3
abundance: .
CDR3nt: TGTGCCAGCAGCGTACAGGGGATCACAGATACGCAGTATTTT
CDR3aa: CASSVQGITDTQYF

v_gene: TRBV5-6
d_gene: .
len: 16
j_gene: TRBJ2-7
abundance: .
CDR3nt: TGTGCCAGCAGCTTGGGGGAAGCCAAGTTGACCTACGAGCAGTACTTC
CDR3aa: CASSLGEAKLTYEQYF

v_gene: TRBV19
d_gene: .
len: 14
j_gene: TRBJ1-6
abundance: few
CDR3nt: TGTGCCAGTAAAAATGGGCAGCCCAATTCACCCCTCCACTTT
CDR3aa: CASKNGQPNSPLHF

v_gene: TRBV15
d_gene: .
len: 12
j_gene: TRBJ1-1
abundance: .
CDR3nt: TGTGCCACCAGCATCTTAGGTTTTGAAGCTTTCTTT
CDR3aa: CATSILGFEAFF

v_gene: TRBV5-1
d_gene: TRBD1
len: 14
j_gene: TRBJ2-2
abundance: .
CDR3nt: TGCGCCAGCAGCTCAGGGACAGTCCCCGGGGAGCTGTTTTTT
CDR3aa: CASSSGTVPGELFF

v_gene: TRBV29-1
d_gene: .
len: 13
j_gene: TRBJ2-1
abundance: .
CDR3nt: TGCAGCGTTGGGTGGACGACCTACAATGAGCAGTTCTTC
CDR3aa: CSVGWTTYNEQFF

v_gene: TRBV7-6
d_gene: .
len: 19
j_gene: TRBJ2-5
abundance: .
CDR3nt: TGTGCCAGCAGCTTAGCAGGGGAGGCCTTAGGGAGCCTTCAAGAGACCCAGTACTTC
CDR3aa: CASSLAGEALGSLQETQYF

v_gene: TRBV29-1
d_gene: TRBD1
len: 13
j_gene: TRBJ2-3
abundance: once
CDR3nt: TGCAGCACCTGGACAGGGAGCACAGATACGCAGTATTTT
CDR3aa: CSTWTGSTDTQYF

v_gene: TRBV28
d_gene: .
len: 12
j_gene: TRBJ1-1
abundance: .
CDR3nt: TGTGCCAGTGCCACAGGCGTCACTGAAGCTTTCTTT
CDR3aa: CASATGVTEAFF

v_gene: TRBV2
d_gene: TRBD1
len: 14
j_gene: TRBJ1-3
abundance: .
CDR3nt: TGTGCCAGCAGTGGAGACAGGGGCAGAAACACCATATATTTT
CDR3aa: CASSGDRGRNTIYF

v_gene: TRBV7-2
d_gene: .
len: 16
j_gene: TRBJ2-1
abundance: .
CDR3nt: TGTGCCAGCAGCTTACAGGCGGGTACATCATACAATGAGCAGTTCTTC
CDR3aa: CASSLQAGTSYNEQFF

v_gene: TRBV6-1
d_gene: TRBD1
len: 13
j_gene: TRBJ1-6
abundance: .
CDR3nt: TGTGCCAGCAGAGGACAGGGAGATTCACCCCTCCACTTT
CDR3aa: CASRGQGDSPLHF

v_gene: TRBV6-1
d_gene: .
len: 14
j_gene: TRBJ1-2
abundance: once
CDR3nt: TGTGCCAGCAGTGAAGCGGGCAGGAACTATGGCTACACCTTC
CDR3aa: CASSEAGRNYGYTF

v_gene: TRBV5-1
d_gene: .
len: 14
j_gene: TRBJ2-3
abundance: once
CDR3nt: TGCGCCAGCAGCTTGGACGGCTCCACAGATACGCAGTATTTT
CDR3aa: CASSLDGSTDTQYF

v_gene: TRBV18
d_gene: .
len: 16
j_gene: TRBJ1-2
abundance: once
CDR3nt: TGTGCCAGCTCACCACAGGGCAGCTCCATCAACTATGGCTACACCTTC
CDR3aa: CASSPQGSSINYGYTF